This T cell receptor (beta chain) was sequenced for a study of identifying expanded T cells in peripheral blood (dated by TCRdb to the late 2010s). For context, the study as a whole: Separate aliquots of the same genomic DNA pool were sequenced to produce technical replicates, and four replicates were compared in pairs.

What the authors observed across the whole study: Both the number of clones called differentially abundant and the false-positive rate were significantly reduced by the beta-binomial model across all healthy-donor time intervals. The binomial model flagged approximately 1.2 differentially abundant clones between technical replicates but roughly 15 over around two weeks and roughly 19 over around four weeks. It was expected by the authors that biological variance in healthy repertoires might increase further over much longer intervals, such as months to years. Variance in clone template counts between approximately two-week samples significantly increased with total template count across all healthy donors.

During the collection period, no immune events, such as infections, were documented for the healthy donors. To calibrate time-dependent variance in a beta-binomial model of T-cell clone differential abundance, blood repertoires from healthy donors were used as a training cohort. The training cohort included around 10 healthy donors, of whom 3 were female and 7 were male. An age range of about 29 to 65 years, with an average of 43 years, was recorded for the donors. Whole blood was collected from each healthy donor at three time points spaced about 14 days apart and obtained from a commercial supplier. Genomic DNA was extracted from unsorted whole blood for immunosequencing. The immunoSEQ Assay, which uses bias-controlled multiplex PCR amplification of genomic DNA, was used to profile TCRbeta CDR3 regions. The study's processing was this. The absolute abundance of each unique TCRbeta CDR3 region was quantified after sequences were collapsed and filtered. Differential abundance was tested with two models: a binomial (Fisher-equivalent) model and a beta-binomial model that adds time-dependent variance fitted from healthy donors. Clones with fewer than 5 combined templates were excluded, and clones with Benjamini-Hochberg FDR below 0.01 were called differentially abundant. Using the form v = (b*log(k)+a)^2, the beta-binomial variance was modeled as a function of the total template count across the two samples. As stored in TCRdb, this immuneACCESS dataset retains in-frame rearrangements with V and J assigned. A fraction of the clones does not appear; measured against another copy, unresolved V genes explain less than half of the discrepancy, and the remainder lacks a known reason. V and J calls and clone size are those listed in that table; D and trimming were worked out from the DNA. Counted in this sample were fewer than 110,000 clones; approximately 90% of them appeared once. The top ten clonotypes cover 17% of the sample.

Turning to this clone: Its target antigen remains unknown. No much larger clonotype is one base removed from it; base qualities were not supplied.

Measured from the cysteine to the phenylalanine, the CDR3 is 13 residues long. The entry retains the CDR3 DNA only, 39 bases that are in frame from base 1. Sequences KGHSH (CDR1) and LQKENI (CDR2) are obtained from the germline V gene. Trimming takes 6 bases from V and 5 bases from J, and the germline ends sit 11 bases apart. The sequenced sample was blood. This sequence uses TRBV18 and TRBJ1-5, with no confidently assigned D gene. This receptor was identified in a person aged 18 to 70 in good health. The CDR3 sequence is CASSEGSDQPQHF. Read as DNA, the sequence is TGTGCCAGCTCGGAGGGCAGCGATCAGCCCCAGCATTTT. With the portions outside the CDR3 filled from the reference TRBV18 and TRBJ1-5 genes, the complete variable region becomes NAGVMQNPRHLVRRRGQEARLRCSPMKGHSHVYWYRQLPEEGLKFMVYLQKENIIDESGMPKERFSAEFPKEGPSILRIQQVVRGDSAAYFCASSEGSDQPQHFGDGTRLSIL.